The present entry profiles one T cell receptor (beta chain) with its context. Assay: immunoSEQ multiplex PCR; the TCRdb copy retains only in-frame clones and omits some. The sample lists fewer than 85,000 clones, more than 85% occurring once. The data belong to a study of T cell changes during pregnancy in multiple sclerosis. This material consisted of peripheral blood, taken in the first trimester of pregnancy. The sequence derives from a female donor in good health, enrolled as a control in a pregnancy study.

The CDR3 coding sequence is TGTGCCAGCGCGCTAGCGGGGGACGTATTAGGGCAGTACTTC. It yields the protein CASALAGDVLGQYF. This chain joins TRBV28 and TRBJ2-7; 10 bases fit TRBD2. Losses at the gene ends were 8 bases for V and 9 bases for J; bases not matched to a gene: 13. CDR1 is MDHEN, CDR2 SYDVKM, per germline. This CDR3 contains 14 residues.